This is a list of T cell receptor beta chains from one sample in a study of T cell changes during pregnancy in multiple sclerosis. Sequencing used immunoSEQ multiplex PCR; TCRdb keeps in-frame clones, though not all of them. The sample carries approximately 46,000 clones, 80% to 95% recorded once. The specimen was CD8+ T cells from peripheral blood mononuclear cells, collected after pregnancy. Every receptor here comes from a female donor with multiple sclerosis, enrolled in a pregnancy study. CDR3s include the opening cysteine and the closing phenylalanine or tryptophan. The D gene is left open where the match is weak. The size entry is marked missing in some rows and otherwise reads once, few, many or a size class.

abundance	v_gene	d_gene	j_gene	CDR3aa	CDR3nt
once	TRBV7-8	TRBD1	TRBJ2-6	CASSFARGLEISGANVLTF	TGTGCCAGCAGCTTCGCCAGGGGGCTTGAGATCTCTGGGGCCAACGTCCTGACTTTC
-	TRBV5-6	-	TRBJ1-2	CASSLSLEGYTF	TGTGCCAGCAGCTTGAGTCTGGAGGGCTACACCTTC
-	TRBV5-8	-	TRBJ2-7	CASSSLSYEQYF	TGTGCCAGCAGCTCCTTATCCTACGAGCAGTACTTC
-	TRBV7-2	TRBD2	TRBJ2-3	CASLAGGPVSDTQYF	TGTGCCAGCCTAGCGGGGGGGCCGGTATCGGATACGCAGTATTTT
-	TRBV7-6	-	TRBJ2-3	CASSLDRGGANRAEHTDTQYF	TGTGCCAGCAGCTTAGATCGGGGCGGGGCAAACCGAGCTGAGCACACAGATACGCAGTATTTT
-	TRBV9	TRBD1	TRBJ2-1	CASSGGQGYNEQFF	TGTGCCAGCAGCGGAGGACAGGGGTACAATGAGCAGTTCTTC
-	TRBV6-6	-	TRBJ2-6	CASSSLSGANVLTF	TGTGCCAGCAGTAGCCTCTCTGGGGCCAACGTCCTGACTTTC
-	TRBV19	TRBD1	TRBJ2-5	CASSSLTGEEETQYF	TGTGCCAGTAGTAGCTTGACAGGGGAGGAAGAGACCCAGTACTTC
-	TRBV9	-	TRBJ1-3	CASSVGGFIGSGNTIYF	TGTGCCAGCAGCGTAGGGGGCTTCATAGGCTCTGGAAACACCATATATTTT
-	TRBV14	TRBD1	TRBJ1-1	CASSQDAGQGLEAFF	TGTGCCAGCAGCCAAGATGCGGGACAGGGACTTGAAGCTTTCTTT
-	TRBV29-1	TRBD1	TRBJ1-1	CSVRDREGTEAFF	TGCAGCGTTCGGGACAGGGAAGGCACTGAAGCTTTCTTT
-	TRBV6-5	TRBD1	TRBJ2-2	CASSYDGTDITGELFF	TGTGCCAGCAGTTACGATGGGACAGATATTACCGGGGAGCTGTTTTTT
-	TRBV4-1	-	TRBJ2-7	CASSQDDIYYEQYF	TGCGCCAGCAGCCAAGATGACATTTACTACGAGCAGTACTTC
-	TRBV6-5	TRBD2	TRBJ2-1	CASSYGPSGNNEQFF	TGTGCCAGCAGTTACGGGCCTAGCGGAAACAATGAGCAGTTCTTC
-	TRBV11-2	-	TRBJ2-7	CASSLSGYYEQYF	TGTGCCAGCAGCTTATCCGGGTACTACGAGCAGTACTTC
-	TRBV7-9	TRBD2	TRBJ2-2	CASSPGERAGGETGELFF	TGTGCCAGCAGCCCAGGAGAGAGGGCGGGAGGCGAAACCGGGGAGCTGTTTTTT
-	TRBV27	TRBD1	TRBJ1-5	CASSFSGQATNQPQHF	TGTGCCAGCAGTTTCTCCGGACAGGCGACGAATCAGCCCCAGCATTTT
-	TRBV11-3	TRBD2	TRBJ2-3	CASSLRTSGGTDTQYF	TGTGCCAGCAGCCTAAGGACTAGCGGGGGGACAGATACGCAGTATTTT
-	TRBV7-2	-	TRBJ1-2	CASSPKGRGNYGYTF	TGTGCCAGCAGCCCAAAGGGCAGGGGAAACTATGGCTACACCTTC